Listed below are T cell receptor beta chains from one sample, sequenced in a study of T cell changes during pregnancy in multiple sclerosis. Data came from immunoSEQ multiplex PCR; TCRdb stores just in-frame clones and leaves some out. In the table there are roughly 49,000 clones, 92% of which are singletons. The starting material was CD4+ T cells from peripheral blood mononuclear cells, obtained in the second trimester of pregnancy. The source is a female donor with multiple sclerosis, enrolled in a pregnancy study. Both conserved end residues are part of each CDR3. The order of the fields is CDR3 DNA, CDR3 protein, J gene, clone size, D gene, V gene. The D gene is left open where the match is weak. Expanded clones get a size class; other rows say once, few or many, or leave the size out.

CDR3nt: TGTGCCAGCAGTGCTGGCTGGACAAGAAGTTCACCCCTCCACTTT; CDR3aa: CASSAGWTRSSPLHF; j_gene: TRBJ1-6; abundance: NA; d_gene: NA; v_gene: TRBV6-5
CDR3nt: TGTGCCTGGGGACTAGCGGGAGACTACGAGCAGTACTTC; CDR3aa: CAWGLAGDYEQYF; j_gene: TRBJ2-7; abundance: NA; d_gene: TRBD2; v_gene: TRBV30
CDR3nt: TGTGCCAGCAGTACCCAGGCTCTGAACTACAATGAGCAGTTCTTC; CDR3aa: CASSTQALNYNEQFF; j_gene: TRBJ2-1; abundance: NA; d_gene: NA; v_gene: TRBV27
CDR3nt: TGTGCCAGCAGCCAAGATCTAAAAGCGGGAGGGCCTTGGGAGCAGTACTTC; CDR3aa: CASSQDLKAGGPWEQYF; j_gene: TRBJ2-7; abundance: NA; d_gene: TRBD2; v_gene: TRBV14
CDR3nt: TGTGCCAGCAGTTTAGGGGGGACCCCTGGGACTGAAGCTTTCTTT; CDR3aa: CASSLGGTPGTEAFF; j_gene: TRBJ1-1; abundance: NA; d_gene: NA; v_gene: TRBV28
CDR3nt: TGTGCCAGCTCACCGGTCAGGCCCAGAGAAAATGAAAAACTGTTTTTT; CDR3aa: CASSPVRPRENEKLFF; j_gene: TRBJ1-4; abundance: NA; d_gene: NA; v_gene: TRBV18
CDR3nt: TGTGCCAGCAGGGCAAGTATAGAGCTGTTTTTT; CDR3aa: CASRASIELFF; j_gene: TRBJ2-2; abundance: NA; d_gene: NA; v_gene: TRBV7-2
CDR3nt: TGTGCCACCAGCAGACTAGACAGGGACGATGGGGAGCTGTTTTTT; CDR3aa: CATSRLDRDDGELFF; j_gene: TRBJ2-2; abundance: NA; d_gene: TRBD1; v_gene: TRBV15
CDR3nt: TGTGCCAGCAGTTACTCGATCCTTCGGTCGGAGCAGTACTTC; CDR3aa: CASSYSILRSEQYF; j_gene: TRBJ2-7; abundance: NA; d_gene: NA; v_gene: TRBV6-5
CDR3nt: TGCAGTGCGGCACAGGGATATGGCTACACCTTC; CDR3aa: CSAAQGYGYTF; j_gene: TRBJ1-2; abundance: NA; d_gene: NA; v_gene: TRBV20-1
CDR3nt: TGTGCCAGCAGAAAGCTTCAGGGGGCCGATGGCTACACCTTC; CDR3aa: CASRKLQGADGYTF; j_gene: TRBJ1-2; abundance: NA; d_gene: TRBD1; v_gene: TRBV6-5
CDR3nt: TGCGCCAGCAGCATCGGCCGGGGGTCTAGTCAGCCCCAGCATTTT; CDR3aa: CASSIGRGSSQPQHF; j_gene: TRBJ1-5; abundance: NA; d_gene: NA; v_gene: TRBV5-1
CDR3nt: TGTGCCAGCAGCTTGGCGGGAGGAAACACCGGGGAGCTGTTTTTT; CDR3aa: CASSLAGGNTGELFF; j_gene: TRBJ2-2; abundance: NA; d_gene: TRBD2; v_gene: TRBV7-2
CDR3nt: TGTGCCAGCTCACCACTATATAGCAATCAGCCCCAGCATTTT; CDR3aa: CASSPLYSNQPQHF; j_gene: TRBJ1-5; abundance: NA; d_gene: NA; v_gene: TRBV18
CDR3nt: TGTGCCAGCAGCCTGTTGGGGGCTGGCTCCTACGAGCAGTACTTC; CDR3aa: CASSLLGAGSYEQYF; j_gene: TRBJ2-7; abundance: NA; d_gene: NA; v_gene: TRBV14
CDR3nt: TGTGCCAGCAGCTTAGAATGGCAGCCGGAACAGGGGCCTACGGATGGCTACACCTTC; CDR3aa: CASSLEWQPEQGPTDGYTF; j_gene: TRBJ1-2; abundance: few; d_gene: TRBD1; v_gene: TRBV11-2
CDR3nt: TGTGCCAGCAGCTTAGGAGGGTTGAGTAATCAGCCCCAGCATTTT; CDR3aa: CASSLGGLSNQPQHF; j_gene: TRBJ1-5; abundance: once; d_gene: NA; v_gene: TRBV11-1
CDR3nt: TGTGCCAGCAGCCATGTTTTACCGGGACAGGGTTTCTATGGGGCCAACGTCCTGACTTTC; CDR3aa: CASSHVLPGQGFYGANVLTF; j_gene: TRBJ2-6; abundance: NA; d_gene: TRBD1; v_gene: TRBV14
CDR3nt: TGTGCCAGCAGCTTAGGGACTGCTGGTGGCTACACCTTC; CDR3aa: CASSLGTAGGYTF; j_gene: TRBJ1-2; abundance: NA; d_gene: NA; v_gene: TRBV7-9
CDR3nt: TGTGCCAGCAGTTACTCTCGAGGGATGGGCTACACCTTC; CDR3aa: CASSYSRGMGYTF; j_gene: TRBJ1-2; abundance: NA; d_gene: NA; v_gene: TRBV6-5
CDR3nt: TGTGCCAGCAGTAGACAAACCTCCTCCTACGAGCAGTACTTC; CDR3aa: CASSRQTSSYEQYF; j_gene: TRBJ2-7; abundance: NA; d_gene: NA; v_gene: TRBV2
CDR3nt: TGTGCCAGCAGCGTAGGTCCTAAAAGCAATCAGCCCCAGCATTTT; CDR3aa: CASSVGPKSNQPQHF; j_gene: TRBJ1-5; abundance: NA; d_gene: NA; v_gene: TRBV9
CDR3nt: TGTGCCAGCAGCTTGGGGGGACTCACAGATACGCAGTATTTT; CDR3aa: CASSLGGLTDTQYF; j_gene: TRBJ2-3; abundance: NA; d_gene: NA; v_gene: TRBV7-9
CDR3nt: TGTGCCAGCAGTCGGACCGGGACTTTTGGGACTGAAGCTTTCTTT; CDR3aa: CASSRTGTFGTEAFF; j_gene: TRBJ1-1; abundance: once; d_gene: NA; v_gene: TRBV6-5
CDR3nt: TGTGCCAGCAGCAGCCGACAGGATCAGCCCCAGCATTTT; CDR3aa: CASSSRQDQPQHF; j_gene: TRBJ1-5; abundance: NA; d_gene: NA; v_gene: TRBV7-6
CDR3nt: TGTGCCAGTAGTGTAGACAGGACTAACTATGGCTACACCTTC; CDR3aa: CASSVDRTNYGYTF; j_gene: TRBJ1-2; abundance: NA; d_gene: NA; v_gene: TRBV19
CDR3nt: TGCAGTCCCAAATTTGAAGCTTTCTTT; CDR3aa: CSPKFEAFF; j_gene: TRBJ1-1; abundance: NA; d_gene: NA; v_gene: TRBV20-1
CDR3nt: TGCGCCAGCAGCACACTAGGTCAAGAGACCCAGTACTTC; CDR3aa: CASSTLGQETQYF; j_gene: TRBJ2-5; abundance: NA; d_gene: NA; v_gene: TRBV5-1
CDR3nt: TGTGCCAGTCACCGGGGCGGGACGAACACCGGGGAGCTGTTTTTT; CDR3aa: CASHRGGTNTGELFF; j_gene: TRBJ2-2; abundance: once; d_gene: NA; v_gene: TRBV19
CDR3nt: TGTGCCAGCAGTGGCAGCGGGGGAGGTGAGCAGTTCTTC; CDR3aa: CASSGSGGGEQFF; j_gene: TRBJ2-1; abundance: NA; d_gene: TRBD2; v_gene: TRBV25-1
CDR3nt: TGCGCCAGCAGCTTTTCTTCGGGGGGAAATCAGCCCCAGCATTTT; CDR3aa: CASSFSSGGNQPQHF; j_gene: TRBJ1-5; abundance: NA; d_gene: NA; v_gene: TRBV5-1
CDR3nt: TGTGCCTGGAGTGTAGGAAGGACAGGGAGGCAGCCCCAGCATTTT; CDR3aa: CAWSVGRTGRQPQHF; j_gene: TRBJ1-5; abundance: NA; d_gene: TRBD1; v_gene: TRBV30
CDR3nt: TGTGCCAGCTCACCTGATAGCAGGGCGACCCAGTACTTC; CDR3aa: CASSPDSRATQYF; j_gene: TRBJ2-5; abundance: NA; d_gene: NA; v_gene: TRBV18
CDR3nt: TGTGCCAGCAGCGTAGCTACGAACACCGGGGAGCTGTTTTTT; CDR3aa: CASSVATNTGELFF; j_gene: TRBJ2-2; abundance: NA; d_gene: NA; v_gene: TRBV9
CDR3nt: TGCAGCGTTGGGGCCGGACAGGGTGGCACTGAAGCTTTCTTT; CDR3aa: CSVGAGQGGTEAFF; j_gene: TRBJ1-1; abundance: NA; d_gene: TRBD1; v_gene: TRBV29-1
CDR3nt: TGTGCCAGCAAGGAGCTCTCTGGAAACACCATATATTTT; CDR3aa: CASKELSGNTIYF; j_gene: TRBJ1-3; abundance: NA; d_gene: NA; v_gene: TRBV27
CDR3nt: TGCAGCGTGGGATGGGCGGGGGGGGAGACCCAGTACTTC; CDR3aa: CSVGWAGGETQYF; j_gene: TRBJ2-5; abundance: NA; d_gene: TRBD2; v_gene: TRBV29-1
CDR3nt: TGTGCCACTCGAGGGAGTGGGGGGGGAAACGAGCAGTACTTC; CDR3aa: CATRGSGGGNEQYF; j_gene: TRBJ2-7; abundance: NA; d_gene: TRBD2; v_gene: TRBV27
CDR3nt: TGTGCCAGCAGCTCCTCGACAGGGCGGAGAGGCTACACCTTC; CDR3aa: CASSSSTGRRGYTF; j_gene: TRBJ1-2; abundance: NA; d_gene: TRBD1; v_gene: TRBV5-5
CDR3nt: TGTGCCACCAGCAGAGATTTGGCCTCTGGGGCCAACGTCCTGACTTTC; CDR3aa: CATSRDLASGANVLTF; j_gene: TRBJ2-6; abundance: NA; d_gene: NA; v_gene: TRBV15
CDR3nt: TGTGCCAGCAGCTCACTAGCGGGGGGTTCAGATACGCAGTATTTT; CDR3aa: CASSSLAGGSDTQYF; j_gene: TRBJ2-3; abundance: NA; d_gene: TRBD2; v_gene: TRBV5-4
CDR3nt: TGTGCCAGCAGTGGCTCAGGGGACAGTCCTTCCTACGAGCAGTACTTC; CDR3aa: CASSGSGDSPSYEQYF; j_gene: TRBJ2-7; abundance: NA; d_gene: TRBD1; v_gene: TRBV25-1
CDR3nt: TGCGCCAGCAGCCTAAGTGGGAGCTCCTACGAGCAGTACTTC; CDR3aa: CASSLSGSSYEQYF; j_gene: TRBJ2-7; abundance: NA; d_gene: NA; v_gene: TRBV5-1
CDR3nt: TGTGCCATCTGGGACAGGGGGACCGGGGAGCTGTTTTTT; CDR3aa: CAIWDRGTGELFF; j_gene: TRBJ2-2; abundance: NA; d_gene: TRBD1; v_gene: TRBV10-3
CDR3nt: TGTGCCACCAGCAGAGATTACAGTTTTCACACCATATATTTT; CDR3aa: CATSRDYSFHTIYF; j_gene: TRBJ1-3; abundance: NA; d_gene: NA; v_gene: TRBV15
CDR3nt: TGTGCCAGCAGTGAAAACCTCGGCGGGAACACTGAAGCTTTCTTT; CDR3aa: CASSENLGGNTEAFF; j_gene: TRBJ1-1; abundance: once; d_gene: NA; v_gene: TRBV25-1
CDR3nt: TGTGCCAGCAGCTTGAACGGAGACGAAGCTTTCTTT; CDR3aa: CASSLNGDEAFF; j_gene: TRBJ1-1; abundance: NA; d_gene: NA; v_gene: TRBV11-1
CDR3nt: TGTGCCAGCAGCCAATCCTCGGGGGACAGGAGGGCCTACGAGCAGTACTTC; CDR3aa: CASSQSSGDRRAYEQYF; j_gene: TRBJ2-7; abundance: NA; d_gene: TRBD1; v_gene: TRBV4-2
CDR3nt: TGTGCCACTCAAGGGGGTCGAGAGACCCAGTACTTC; CDR3aa: CATQGGRETQYF; j_gene: TRBJ2-5; abundance: NA; d_gene: NA; v_gene: TRBV28
CDR3nt: TGTGCCAGCAATGTAGCAACAGCACACTATGGCTACACCTTC; CDR3aa: CASNVATAHYGYTF; j_gene: TRBJ1-2; abundance: NA; d_gene: NA; v_gene: TRBV6-1
CDR3nt: TGTGCCAGCAGCTTGGGACTAGCGGGGGGGCCCCCCTACAATGAGCAGTTCTTC; CDR3aa: CASSLGLAGGPPYNEQFF; j_gene: TRBJ2-1; abundance: NA; d_gene: TRBD2; v_gene: TRBV9
CDR3nt: TGCGCCAGCAGCTTTACCCTAGGGGGGGGAGCCTACAATGAGCAGTTCTTC; CDR3aa: CASSFTLGGGAYNEQFF; j_gene: TRBJ2-1; abundance: NA; d_gene: NA; v_gene: TRBV5-1
CDR3nt: TGTGCCAGCAGACGATATGTTGGGCTTTCGGCGGGTGAGCAGTACTTC; CDR3aa: CASRRYVGLSAGEQYF; j_gene: TRBJ2-5; abundance: NA; d_gene: NA; v_gene: TRBV27
CDR3nt: TGTGCCAGCTCACCACCGGTGGGACAGGATGGCCAAGAGACCCAGTACTTC; CDR3aa: CASSPPVGQDGQETQYF; j_gene: TRBJ2-5; abundance: NA; d_gene: TRBD1; v_gene: TRBV18